A selection of T cell receptor beta chains follows, all from one sample in a study of blood T cell repertoires in COVID-19. Repertoires were generated with immunoSEQ multiplex PCR, while TCRdb's copy carries only in-frame clones and drops some. In the table there are 150,000 to 200,000 clones, over 65% of which are singletons. The sequenced sample was peripheral blood. The receptors originated from a person in their 70s with COVID-19, enrolled during active disease. Each CDR3 is given with its conserved first and last residue. Fields, in order: clone size, D gene, V gene, J gene, CDR3 DNA, CDR3 protein. D genes are given only for firm matches. Rows may omit the clone size; those that give it use once, few, many or a size class.

>-|-|TRBV5-5|TRBJ2-5
TGTGCCAGCAGCCCATCGACAGCTGCGGAACAAGAGACCCAGTACTTC
CASSPSTAAEQETQYF
>-|TRBD1|TRBV2|TRBJ2-3
TGTGCCAGCAGCCCGGGACAGGGAGCAGATACGCAGTATTTT
CASSPGQGADTQYF
>once|-|TRBV28|TRBJ2-5
TGTGCCAGCAAGCGGGACCAAGAGACCCAGTACTTC
CASKRDQETQYF
>-|-|TRBV5-5|TRBJ2-2
TGTGCCAGCGGCCCTAGCGCTACTACCGGGGAGCTGTTTTTT
CASGPSATTGELFF
>-|-|TRBV6-1|TRBJ2-5
TGTGCCAGCAGTGAAAATCCCGGGGATCAAGAGACCCAGTACTTC
CASSENPGDQETQYF
>-|-|TRBV19|TRBJ1-6
TGTGCCAGTAGTATACGGGGGGCGAGGAATTCACCCCTCCACTTT
CASSIRGARNSPLHF
>-|-|TRBV5-1|TRBJ1-2
TGCGCCAGCAGCGTACAACAGAGCTATGGCTACACCTTC
CASSVQQSYGYTF
>-|TRBD1|TRBV7-2|TRBJ1-1
TGTGCCAGCACCAAAAACGCCTTGGGACAGGGCAGTTCCGAAGCTTTCTTT
CASTKNALGQGSSEAFF
>-|TRBD1|TRBV15|TRBJ1-5
TGTGCCACCAGCAGGACAGGGGTCTCTTACAAGCGCAATCAGCCCCAGCATTTT
CATSRTGVSYKRNQPQHF
>-|-|TRBV18|TRBJ1-5
TGTGCCAGCTCACCAGAGGCTGCCAGCAATCAGCCCCAGCATTTT
CASSPEAASNQPQHF
>-|-|TRBV20-1|TRBJ2-7
TGCAGTGCTCGTCAGGGTTACGAGCAGTACTTC
CSARQGYEQYF
>-|-|TRBV9|TRBJ1-4
TGTGCCAGCAGCGGGGAGGGGCAAGGTAATGAAAAACTGTTTTTT
CASSGEGQGNEKLFF
>-|-|TRBV6-5|TRBJ2-7
TGTGCCAGCAGTCCCTGGACAGCTACTACCTACGAGCAGTACTTC
CASSPWTATTYEQYF
>-|TRBD1|TRBV6-2/TRBV6-3|TRBJ1-1
TGTGCCAGCAGTTATAGGGGGCTCACTGAAGCTTTCTTT
CASSYRGLTEAFF
>-|-|TRBV19|TRBJ2-1
TGTGCCAGTAGTATAGATCGGTCAGGACTACGGACCTACAATGAGCAGTTCTTC
CASSIDRSGLRTYNEQFF
>-|-|TRBV7-9|TRBJ1-3
TGTGCCAGCAGCTTAGACAGGACGAGCTCTGGAAACACCATATATTTT
CASSLDRTSSGNTIYF
>-|-|TRBV6-5|TRBJ1-2
TGTGCCAGCACCAAATCAGACACGGATGGCTACACCTTC
CASTKSDTDGYTF
>-|-|TRBV2|TRBJ2-7
TGTGCCAGCAAAACGGGGATCTACGAGCAGTACTTC
CASKTGIYEQYF
>few|-|TRBV5-8|TRBJ1-5
TGTGCCAGCAGCTCAGGACAGAGTAGCAATCAGCCCCAGCATTTT
CASSSGQSSNQPQHF
>-|-|TRBV6-6|TRBJ2-1
TGTGCCAGCAGTTACACAGGCCCCAATGAGCAGTTCTTC
CASSYTGPNEQFF
>-|-|TRBV29-1|TRBJ1-3
TGCAGCGTTGCCGGGGGTGAGAACACCATATATTTT
CSVAGGENTIYF
>once|-|TRBV19|TRBJ1-6
TGTGCCAGTAGTCGTAAACGGGGAAATTCACCCCTCCACTTT
CASSRKRGNSPLHF
>-|-|TRBV5-4|TRBJ2-7
TGTGCCAGCAGCCCTGGGCCCAGGACCTACGAGCAGTACTTC
CASSPGPRTYEQYF
>-|TRBD1|TRBV5-1|TRBJ1-2
TGCGCCAGCAGGCCCGGGACAGGGGGAAGTGGCTACACCTTC
CASRPGTGGSGYTF
>-|TRBD1|TRBV6-1|TRBJ1-1
TGTGCCAGCAGTCCCCGGACAGGGGTAACTGAAGCTTTCTTT
CASSPRTGVTEAFF
>-|-|TRBV27|TRBJ1-5
TGTGCCAGCAGTTTGGGGCAGGGATACGGTCAGCCCCAGCATTTT
CASSLGQGYGQPQHF
>-|-|TRBV6-6|TRBJ1-2
TGTGCCAGCAGTTCTGAGGCAGGGCGTAGTGGCTACACCTTC
CASSSEAGRSGYTF
>few|-|TRBV18|TRBJ2-7
TGTGCCAGCTCGCGAATTAGAAGCGAGCAGTACTTC
CASSRIRSEQYF
>-|-|TRBV4-3|TRBJ2-2
TGCGCCAGCAGCCAAGATGGGCCAGGGTACACCGGGGAGCTGTTTTTT
CASSQDGPGYTGELFF
>-|-|TRBV3-1/TRBV3-2|TRBJ1-5
TGTGCCAGCAGCCAAGATCGACGGGGATTTCAGCCCCAGCATTTT
CASSQDRRGFQPQHF
>-|-|TRBV28|TRBJ1-1
TGTGCCAGCAGTTTCTTATCAGAGAACACTGAAGCTTTCTTT
CASSFLSENTEAFF
>-|TRBD2|TRBV7-9|TRBJ2-7
TGTGCCAGCAGCTTGGGGACTAGCGGGAGGGCCGACGAGCAGTACTTC
CASSLGTSGRADEQYF
>-|-|TRBV14|TRBJ2-7
TGTGCCAGCAGCCACATTGGAGGCAGGAACGAGCAGTACTTC
CASSHIGGRNEQYF
>-|TRBD2|TRBV6-5|TRBJ2-7
TGTGCCAGCAGAGGACTAGCGGGCAGCTCCTACGAGCAGTACTTC
CASRGLAGSSYEQYF
>-|-|TRBV27|TRBJ1-6
TGTGCCAGCAGCCGCAAACCCCCCGGTGGAGGAAACAATTCACCCCTCCACTTT
CASSRKPPGGGNNSPLHF
>few|-|TRBV28|TRBJ1-1
TGTGCCAGCAGTTTATACGACGGGGTATCGGGCACTGAAGCTTTCTTT
CASSLYDGVSGTEAFF
>-|-|TRBV10-3|TRBJ1-1
TGTGCCATCAGAGAGAGCCACGGCACTGAAGCTTTCTTT
CAIRESHGTEAFF
>-|TRBD1|TRBV30|TRBJ1-1
TGTGCCTGGAGCCGACAGGGGATTCGGACTGAAGCTTTCTTT
CAWSRQGIRTEAFF
>-|-|TRBV25-1|TRBJ1-2
TGTGCCAGCGGGTCCGACACGGCCTATGGCTACACCTTC
CASGSDTAYGYTF
>-|-|TRBV27|TRBJ2-1
TGTGCCAGCAGTTTAGGAGGGGCGTCCTACAATGAGCAGTTCTTC
CASSLGGASYNEQFF
>-|TRBD1|TRBV5-4|TRBJ1-2
TGTGCCAGCAGGCCCCAGACAGGGATTGGTGGCTACACCTTC
CASRPQTGIGGYTF
>-|-|TRBV19|TRBJ2-1
TGTGCCAGTAGTATAGGGCAGGGTTCCTACAATGAGCAGTTCTTC
CASSIGQGSYNEQFF
>-|-|TRBV3-1/TRBV3-2|TRBJ2-7
TGTGCCAGCAGCCTAACGACAGGTAATTCCTACGAGCAGTACTTC
CASSLTTGNSYEQYF
>-|-|TRBV5-1|TRBJ1-4
TGCGCCAGCAGGATCACAGGGCCTAATGAAAAACTGTTTTTT
CASRITGPNEKLFF
>-|TRBD1|TRBV6-5|TRBJ2-1
TGTGCCGTCCGGGACAGAGCAAATGAGCAGTTCTTC
CAVRDRANEQFF
>-|-|TRBV30|TRBJ1-6
TGTGCCTGGAGTTACGCGCAGGGGAGGGAGTCACCCCTCCACTTT
CAWSYAQGRESPLHF
>once|-|TRBV12-3/TRBV12-4|TRBJ2-7
TGTGCCAGCAGTTCCGGAGGGCGGGCGGGGAACTTC
CASSSGGRAGNF
>-|-|TRBV6-5|TRBJ1-4
TGTGCCAGCAGCGGGCGATTGGGGGGAAATGAAAAACTGTTTTTT
CASSGRLGGNEKLFF
>-|TRBD1|TRBV5-4|TRBJ1-6
TGTGCCAGCAGCTTTTCAACCGGGACAGTCAATTCACCCCTCCACTTT
CASSFSTGTVNSPLHF
>few|TRBD2|TRBV30|TRBJ2-3
TGTGCCTGGGGATTAGGGACTAGCGGGAGCGCAGATACGCAGTATTTT
CAWGLGTSGSADTQYF
>-|TRBD1|TRBV6-6|TRBJ2-2
TGTGCCAGCCACGGGACAGCAAACACCGGGGAGCTGTTTTTT
CASHGTANTGELFF
>-|-|TRBV7-8|TRBJ1-2
TGTGCCAGCAGCTCCGGTCGGAGGTCTAACTATGGCTACACCTTC
CASSSGRRSNYGYTF
>-|TRBD1|TRBV7-9|TRBJ1-2
TGTGCCAGCAGTCGGGCGGGACAGGGCATCTATGGCTACACCTTC
CASSRAGQGIYGYTF
>-|-|TRBV7-3|TRBJ2-1
TGTGCCAGCAGCTCCGGGTCCTACAATGAGCAGTTCTTC
CASSSGSYNEQFF
>-|-|TRBV15|TRBJ1-6
TGTGCCACCAGCAGAGATCGGGGGGTCGATAATTCACCCCTCCACTTT
CATSRDRGVDNSPLHF
>-|-|TRBV2|TRBJ2-2
TGTGCCAGCACCACAGGGTCGGGCGCCGGGGAGCTGTTTTTT
CASTTGSGAGELFF
>-|-|TRBV4-1|TRBJ2-1
TGCGCCAGCAGCCAAGATGCCCCCTCGGACAGTCCTGATAACAATGAGCAGTTCTTC
CASSQDAPSDSPDNNEQFF
>-|TRBD1|TRBV10-3|TRBJ1-5
TGTGCCATCAGTGAGGGACAGGGGAATCAGCCCCAGCATTTT
CAISEGQGNQPQHF
>-|-|TRBV28|TRBJ2-2
TGTGCCAGCAGTGAAACAGGTCCCGGGGAGCTGTTTTTT
CASSETGPGELFF